The rows below give T cell receptor beta chains drawn from one sample of a study of shared clonotypes between healthy human individuals. Assay: immunoSEQ multiplex PCR; the TCRdb copy retains only in-frame clones and omits some. This repertoire shows approximately 700,000 clones, 55% to 85% found once; its top ten account for around 1.7%. The sample consisted of memory CD4+ T cells sorted from blood. The source of these receptors is a woman aged 25 to 45 in good health. Each CDR3 is given with its conserved first and last residue. The order of the fields is J gene, D gene, V gene, clone size, CDR3 DNA, CDR3 protein. A D gene is named only where the DNA matches it firmly. The size entry is marked missing in some rows and otherwise reads once, few, many or a size class.

j_gene: TRBJ1-2
d_gene: TRBD1
v_gene: TRBV5-4
abundance: -
CDR3nt: TGTGCCAGCAGCGGATACCGGGACAGGGAAACCTACACCTTC
CDR3aa: CASSGYRDRETYTF

j_gene: TRBJ2-5
d_gene: TRBD1
v_gene: TRBV7-6
abundance: -
CDR3nt: TGTGCCAGCAGCGGACGACAGGGACGGGAGACCCAGTACTTC
CDR3aa: CASSGRQGRETQYF

j_gene: TRBJ1-4
d_gene: -
v_gene: TRBV5-1
abundance: -
CDR3nt: TGCGCCAGCAGCTTGGGGGCAGGAACTAATGAAAAACTGTTTTTT
CDR3aa: CASSLGAGTNEKLFF

j_gene: TRBJ2-2
d_gene: TRBD2
v_gene: TRBV15
abundance: once
CDR3nt: TGTGCCACCAGCAGAGCCACTTCGAGCGGGAGGGTCGGGGAGCTGTTTTTT
CDR3aa: CATSRATSSGRVGELFF

j_gene: TRBJ1-2
d_gene: -
v_gene: TRBV19
abundance: few
CDR3nt: TGTGCCAGTACCAGCTTACGCGGCTACACCTTC
CDR3aa: CASTSLRGYTF

j_gene: TRBJ2-7
d_gene: -
v_gene: TRBV28
abundance: -
CDR3nt: TGTGCCAGCAGCCGAACCCCCTTGGGGTCCTACGAGCAGTACTTC
CDR3aa: CASSRTPLGSYEQYF

j_gene: TRBJ2-6
d_gene: -
v_gene: TRBV13
abundance: -
CDR3nt: TGTGCCAGCAGCTTGATTGGGGCTGGGGCCAACGTCCTGACTTTC
CDR3aa: CASSLIGAGANVLTF

j_gene: TRBJ2-7
d_gene: TRBD2
v_gene: TRBV25-1
abundance: -
CDR3nt: TGTGCCAGCAGCAGGACTAGCGGGGGCCCCTACGAGCAGTACTTC
CDR3aa: CASSRTSGGPYEQYF

j_gene: TRBJ2-1
d_gene: TRBD2
v_gene: TRBV10-1
abundance: -
CDR3nt: TGCGCCAGCAGTGACCCTGGACTAGCGGGTTCCAATGAGCAGTTCTTC
CDR3aa: CASSDPGLAGSNEQFF

j_gene: TRBJ2-3
d_gene: -
v_gene: TRBV7-6
abundance: many
CDR3nt: TGTGCCAGCAGCTCGGGACCCGAAAATACGCAGTATTTT
CDR3aa: CASSSGPENTQYF

j_gene: TRBJ1-1
d_gene: -
v_gene: TRBV5-5
abundance: few
CDR3nt: TGTGCCAGCTTAGACCCGGGAACTGAAGCTTTCTTT
CDR3aa: CASLDPGTEAFF

j_gene: TRBJ2-7
d_gene: -
v_gene: TRBV28
abundance: -
CDR3nt: TGTGCCAGCAGTTTATTGCGACAGAGCAAGTACGAGCAGTACTTC
CDR3aa: CASSLLRQSKYEQYF

j_gene: TRBJ1-1
d_gene: TRBD1
v_gene: TRBV5-1
abundance: -
CDR3nt: TGCGCCAGCAGTTCAGGGGGCGGGCACACTGAAGCTTTCTTT
CDR3aa: CASSSGGGHTEAFF

j_gene: TRBJ2-7
d_gene: TRBD2
v_gene: TRBV25-1
abundance: few
CDR3nt: TGTGCCAGCAGTGATCGAGGACTAGCGGGAGTTCACGAGCAGTACTTC
CDR3aa: CASSDRGLAGVHEQYF

j_gene: TRBJ2-5
d_gene: -
v_gene: TRBV30
abundance: -
CDR3nt: TGTGCCTGGAGTGTCAGGGAGACCCAGTACTTC
CDR3aa: CAWSVRETQYF

j_gene: TRBJ2-1
d_gene: -
v_gene: TRBV5-1
abundance: -
CDR3nt: TGCGCCAGCAGCTTGGACAGGGTAGACTACAATGAGCAGTTCTTC
CDR3aa: CASSLDRVDYNEQFF

j_gene: TRBJ2-1
d_gene: -
v_gene: TRBV30
abundance: -
CDR3nt: TGTGCCTGGAGTAAGGGCCCCTCGAGCTCCTACAATGAGCAGTTCTTC
CDR3aa: CAWSKGPSSSYNEQFF

j_gene: TRBJ1-2
d_gene: TRBD1
v_gene: TRBV18
abundance: -
CDR3nt: TGTGCCAGCTCACCTACAGACAGGGTGGCTGGCTACACCTTC
CDR3aa: CASSPTDRVAGYTF

j_gene: TRBJ1-2
d_gene: -
v_gene: TRBV2
abundance: -
CDR3nt: TGTGCCAGCAGTGAATCGGGGTACTATGGCTACACCTTC
CDR3aa: CASSESGYYGYTF

j_gene: TRBJ2-1
d_gene: TRBD2
v_gene: TRBV6-5
abundance: -
CDR3nt: TGTGCCAGCAGACTAGCGGGAGGTTTACACAATGAGCAGTTCTTC
CDR3aa: CASRLAGGLHNEQFF

j_gene: TRBJ1-1
d_gene: -
v_gene: TRBV10-1
abundance: many
CDR3nt: TGCGCCAGCAGTGAAAGTCGGTTTAGGGGGAACACTGAAGCTTTCTTT
CDR3aa: CASSESRFRGNTEAFF

j_gene: TRBJ2-7
d_gene: -
v_gene: TRBV6-1
abundance: -
CDR3nt: TGTGCCAGCAGTGAAGCGTACCCCTACTTAGGCTACGAGCAGTACTTC
CDR3aa: CASSEAYPYLGYEQYF

j_gene: TRBJ2-5
d_gene: -
v_gene: TRBV7-8
abundance: -
CDR3nt: TGTGCCAGCAGCTTATTTGAGGAGACCCAGTACTTC
CDR3aa: CASSLFEETQYF

j_gene: TRBJ2-7
d_gene: TRBD1
v_gene: TRBV5-1
abundance: -
CDR3nt: TGCGCCAGCAGCTTGGGGACAGGGGGCCTGGACGAGCAGTACTTC
CDR3aa: CASSLGTGGLDEQYF

j_gene: TRBJ1-2
d_gene: -
v_gene: TRBV4-1
abundance: once
CDR3nt: TGCGCCAGCAGCCAAGCGTTGGGGGCCCCGGGTGGCTACACCTTC
CDR3aa: CASSQALGAPGGYTF

j_gene: TRBJ2-1
d_gene: -
v_gene: TRBV5-4
abundance: -
CDR3nt: TGTGCCAGCAGCTTAGCAGGAGGGACCTACAATGAGCAGTTCTTC
CDR3aa: CASSLAGGTYNEQFF

j_gene: TRBJ2-5
d_gene: -
v_gene: TRBV18
abundance: once
CDR3nt: TGTGCCAGCTCACAATCTCAAGAGACCCAGTACTTC
CDR3aa: CASSQSQETQYF

j_gene: TRBJ2-3
d_gene: -
v_gene: TRBV11-2
abundance: -
CDR3nt: TGTGCCAGCAGCTTAGGCGGTACCAGCACAGATACGCAGTATTTT
CDR3aa: CASSLGGTSTDTQYF

j_gene: TRBJ2-4
d_gene: -
v_gene: TRBV6-1
abundance: few
CDR3nt: TGTGCCAGCAGTGAAACGTCTGGAAACATTCAGTACTTC
CDR3aa: CASSETSGNIQYF

j_gene: TRBJ2-5
d_gene: TRBD2
v_gene: TRBV7-2
abundance: -
CDR3nt: TGTGCCAGCAGCTTAACTTCTAGCGGGAGCGCCCGAGAGACCCAGTACTTC
CDR3aa: CASSLTSSGSARETQYF

j_gene: TRBJ1-2
d_gene: -
v_gene: TRBV18
abundance: once
CDR3nt: TGTGCCAGCTCACCGGCTTCTCACGGCTACACCTTC
CDR3aa: CASSPASHGYTF

j_gene: TRBJ2-5
d_gene: TRBD1
v_gene: TRBV6-5
abundance: once
CDR3nt: TGTGCCAGCAGTTACAGCACAGGGGTGGGAGAGACCCAGTACTTC
CDR3aa: CASSYSTGVGETQYF

j_gene: TRBJ2-5
d_gene: -
v_gene: TRBV28
abundance: -
CDR3nt: TGTGCCAGCCGGGGTGGGGGGGAGACCCAGTACTTC
CDR3aa: CASRGGGETQYF

j_gene: TRBJ2-4
d_gene: -
v_gene: TRBV30
abundance: few
CDR3nt: TGTGCCTGGAGTCCGCCCCCCGGACAAGACATTCAGTACTTC
CDR3aa: CAWSPPPGQDIQYF

j_gene: TRBJ2-7
d_gene: -
v_gene: TRBV2
abundance: -
CDR3nt: TGTGCCAGCAGACCCGGGGACAAATACTACGAGCAGTACTTC
CDR3aa: CASRPGDKYYEQYF